This record concerns one T cell receptor (beta chain) sequence. Its cognate antigen is unknown. This sample is drawn from a study of T-cell reconstitution after alpha-beta-depleted transplantation in children. Preparation of the TCRbeta library used unique molecular identifiers. Via MiXCR, TCRdb re-called the PCR reads, giving one row per CDR3 protein. The sample shows 100,000 to 150,000 distinct CDR3 sequences, 20% to 25% of them seen only once. Whole-study results and caveats: Once a year had passed after transplant, T-cell counts and diversity came mostly from newly produced T cells.

This CDR3 is built from 13 residues. Trimming at V came to 10 bases and at J to 2 bases, leaving 2 bases not matched to a gene. The material was PBMCs, mostly from graft donor cells, obtained 180 days after TCRalphabeta/CD19-depleted stem cell transplant. The receptor was isolated from a male patient under 10 years old who had a stem cell transplant for chronic granulomatous disease, so the T cells may come from the graft donor. The rearrangement uses TRBV12-3 or TRBV12-4 and TRBJ2-6, with 7 positions matching TRBD1. As DNA, the CDR3 is TGTGCCATCGACAGGGCTGGGGCCAACGTCCTGACTTTC. Translation: CAIDRAGANVLTF.